A single sample is the source of the 18 T cell receptor beta chains below, sequenced in a study of blood T cell repertoires in COVID-19. Assay: immunoSEQ multiplex PCR; the TCRdb copy retains only in-frame clones and omits some. The sample lists about 98,000 clones, approximately 91% occurring once. Sequencing was performed on peripheral blood. The receptors originated from a man between 18 and 35 years old with acute or convalescent COVID-19.

This sequence joins TRBV3-1 (or the pseudogene TRBV3-2) and TRBJ1-1, with D maybe TRBD1 (6 bases). CDR1 and CDR2 from the germline V gene are LGHDT and YNNKEL (reference sequence). The ends were cut back, 4 bases at V and 4 bases at J, with 16 bases in the middle. The CDR3 extends over 15 amino acids. The CDR3 DNA sequence: TGTGCCAGCAGCCTACAGGGTTCGTGGGGCACTGAAGCTTTCTTT. Translated: CASSLQGSWGTEAFF.

The V gene is TRBV27, the J gene TRBJ2-1; TRBD2 matches 7 bases. The CDR3 runs 16 residues. The V segment lost 5 bases and the J segment 7 bases; nucleotides outside the gene matches: 14. Germline V gene lookup returns CDR1 MNHEY and CDR2 SMNVEV (reference sequence). This CDR3 is CASSGPLSGRTNEQFF. The CDR3 DNA is TGTGCCAGCAGTGGTCCCCTTAGCGGGCGTACAAATGAGCAGTTCTTC.

J is TRBJ1-2 and V is TRBV3-1 (or the pseudogene TRBV3-2); D possibly corresponds to TRBD1 (5 bases). V lost 4 bases to trimming and J lost 2 bases, with 20 bases between them. This CDR3 contains 17 residues. The germline V gene has CDR1 LGHDT and CDR2 YNNKEL (reference sequence). The CDR3 is CASSPAWTRETNYGYTF. The DNA for the CDR3 is TGTGCCAGCAGCCCGGCATGGACAAGGGAAACGAACTATGGCTACACCTTC.

V is TRBV18 and J is TRBJ1-2; 7 bases line up with TRBD1. Germline trimming cut 3 bases from V and 3 bases from J; bases unmatched to any gene: 7. This CDR3 spans 15 amino acids. Germline CDR1 is KGHSH and CDR2 is LQKENI. The CDR3 nucleotides read TGTGCCAGCTCACCGCAGGGGGTACGAGACTATGGCTACACCTTC. This gives the protein CASSPQGVRDYGYTF.

The CDR3 spells CASSHRDRDHEQYF. CDR3 coding DNA: TGTGCCAGTAGCCACCGGGACAGGGACCACGAGCAGTACTTC. The chain carries TRBV19 and TRBJ2-7, with 9 bases aligning to TRBD1. The CDR3 extends over 14 amino acids. CDR1 and CDR2 (germline): LNHDA, SQIVND (reference sequence). With 6 bases clipped from V and 5 bases from J, the junction kept 8 bases outside the gene matches.

The chain uses TRBV6-2 or TRBV6-3 and TRBJ2-1, with TRBD2 identical over 10 bases. V gave up 4 bases and J gave up 3 bases; unmatched junction bases: 6. Per germline, CDR1 MNHEY and CDR2 SVGEGT. This CDR3 has 16 amino acids. The CDR3 loop reads CASSSPTSGYYNEQFF. The CDR3 DNA reads TGTGCCAGCAGTTCCCCGACTAGCGGGTACTACAATGAGCAGTTCTTC.

This clone was seen a single time. The chain is built from TRBV11-3 and TRBJ1-2; 10 positions match TRBD1. Trimming at V came to 8 bases and at J to 5 bases, leaving 8 bases not matched to a gene. The V gene's germline CDR1 is SGHNT and CDR2 YENEEA. The CDR3 spans 14 residues. CDR3 residues: CASGDRGRGYGYTF. For the CDR3, the DNA is TGTGCCAGCGGTGACAGGGGGCGAGGGTATGGCTACACCTTC. Variable domain in full (rest from reference TRBV11-3 and TRBJ1-2): EAGVVQSPRYKIIEKKQPVAFWCNPISGHNTLYWYLQNLGQGPELLIRYENEEAVDDSQLPKDRFSAERLKGVDSTLKIQPAELGDSAVYLCASGDRGRGYGYTFGSGTRLTVV.

V gene TRBV25-1 combines with J gene TRBJ1-2; 7 bases agree with TRBD1. Germline trimming cut 1 base from V and 0 bases from J; bases unmatched to any gene: 5. CDR1 MGHDK and CDR2 SYGVNS come from the germline V gene. The CDR3 totals 16 residues. CDR3: CASSELEGATNYGYTF. DNA for the CDR3: TGTGCCAGCAGTGAATTGGAGGGGGCGACTAACTATGGCTACACCTTC.

The chain couples TRBV9 to TRBJ2-3, with D perhaps matching TRBD1 (6 bases). V lost 1 base to trimming and J lost 2 bases, with 11 bases between them. This CDR3 region has 15 residues. Per the germline V gene, CDR1 is SGDLS and CDR2 is YYNGEE. This chain's CDR3 is CASSVRDTYTDTQYF. CDR3 sequence (DNA): TGTGCCAGCAGCGTAAGGGACACCTACACAGATACGCAGTATTTT. Together with reference TRBV9 and TRBJ2-3, the CDR3 gives the full variable domain: DSGVTQTPKHLITATGQRVTLRCSPRSGDLSVYWYQQSLDQGLQFLIQYYNGEERAKGNILERFSAQQFPDLHSELNLSSLELGDSALYFCASSVRDTYTDTQYFGPGTRLTVL.

V gene TRBV6-5 combines with J gene TRBJ2-1; D remains ambiguous. The CDR3 has 14 amino acids. Per germline, CDR1 MNHEY and CDR2 SVGAGI. V shed 2 bases and J shed 5 bases, with 10 bases lying between them. CDR3 residues: CASSYDSSDNEQFF. For the CDR3, the DNA is TGTGCCAGCAGTTACGATTCAAGCGACAATGAGCAGTTCTTC.

This chain links TRBV19 with TRBJ1-1; D might be TRBD1 (6 bases). V was shortened by 6 bases and J by 0 bases, with 20 bases between the two germline ends. CDR1 and CDR2 from the germline V gene are LNHDA and SQIVND (reference sequence). The CDR3 sequence is 17 residues long. The CDR3 sequence is CASSRDGGGWLNTEAFF. CDR3 nucleotide sequence: TGTGCCAGTAGCCGCGATGGTGGGGGCTGGTTGAACACTGAAGCTTTCTTT.

The chain links TRBV6-5 to TRBJ2-2; TRBD2 might be the D (5 bases). V was pared by 8 bases and J by 5 bases, with 18 bases between. Germline CDR1 reads MNHEY; CDR2 reads SVGAGI. The CDR3 covers 15 residues. As DNA, the CDR3 is TGTGCCAGCCACCCCGTTGCTAGAGGGACCGGGGAGCTGTTTTTT. It yields the protein CASHPVARGTGELFF.

CDR3 bases: TGTGCCAGTAGTACTATTGGGGAGATAGCTTTCTTT. Amino acid sequence: CASSTIGEIAFF. The chain recombines TRBV19 with TRBJ1-1; no clear D gene. The CDR3 is made up of 12 amino acids. Germline assignment: CDR1 LNHDA and CDR2 SQIVND (reference sequence). Trimming took 4 bases from V and 10 from J, leaving 13 bases between them.

The genes are TRBV25-1 and TRBJ2-7; possible D gene TRBD2, 6 bases. The CDR3 runs 13 residues. In germline, CDR1 is MGHDK, CDR2 SYGVNS. The ends were cut back, 6 bases at V and 2 bases at J, with 11 bases in the middle. The CDR3 coding sequence is TGTGCCAGCAGAGGACTACAGACCTACGAGCAGTACTTC. Protein product: CASRGLQTYEQYF.

The chain has TRBV9 and TRBJ1-1, with D possibly being TRBD1 (5 bases). Deletions cut 0 bases from V and 4 bases from J, with 10 bases between. In germline, CDR1 is SGDLS, CDR2 YYNGEE. The CDR3 consists of 14 residues. The CDR3 spells CASSVVEGLTEAFF. DNA for the CDR3: TGTGCCAGCAGCGTAGTTGAGGGACTCACTGAAGCTTTCTTT.

The chain recombines TRBV12-5 with TRBJ2-2; TRBD1 might be the D (6 bases). The CDR3 is 16 amino acids. CDR1 and CDR2 from the germline V gene are LGHNT and FRNRAP. Trimming removed 1 base at V and 2 bases at J, with 11 bases between. The CDR3 bases are TGTGCTAGTGGTTTGGGGCAGGGGCTTAACACCGGGGAGCTGTTTTTT. Its protein is CASGLGQGLNTGELFF.

Only one count was recorded for this clone. The rearrangement links TRBV7-9 to TRBJ2-7, with D perhaps matching TRBD1 (7 bases). The V and J ends lost 5 bases and 0 bases respectively, with 17 bases between them. CDR3 length: 16 residues. CDR1 and CDR2 from the germline V gene are SEHNR and FQNEAQ (reference sequence). CDR3 loop: CASSGPQGGPSYEQYF. As DNA, the CDR3 is TGTGCCAGCAGCGGACCGCAGGGGGGCCCCTCCTACGAGCAGTACTTC.

The rearrangement joins TRBV29-1 to TRBJ1-1; D not certain. Germline values: CDR1 SQVTM, CDR2 ANQGSEA. The CDR3 length is 13 residues. Trimming stripped 2 bases from V and 2 bases from J, with 9 bases between. This chain's CDR3 is CSVEPTANTEAFF. DNA for the CDR3: TGCAGCGTTGAACCTACAGCCAACACTGAAGCTTTCTTT.